This T cell receptor beta chain was captured in a study of T cell responses to AZD1222 COVID-19 vaccine. Findings and limits, study-wide: As reported, nearly half of all spike-specific TCRs target variant regions that are unmutated. The peak T cell response came first, and repertoires were sampled only after it. The donor group comprised mostly white British people and more females; the analysis possibly underestimated clonal diversity. The study found vaccine-associated CD4 TCRs spanning spike, dominant at 160-218 and 743-854.

On this clone itself: Its antigen is currently unknown.

The method was immunoSEQ multiplex PCR; TCRdb's version includes in-frame clones alone and lacks a portion of them. The sample has 85,000 to 130,000 clones, approximately 88% seen once; the top ten hold around 9%. CDR1 is SGHRS, CDR2 YFSETQ, per germline. Trimming shortened V by 4 bases and J by 0 bases, and 13 bases separated the two germline ends. The CDR3 extends over 16 amino acids. The chain has TRBV5-1 and TRBJ1-4; possibly TRBD1 for D (6 bases). This clonotype originated in an adult in good health. The sequenced sample was peripheral blood, obtained on day 0 of AZD1222 vaccination. CDR3 residues: CASSTGQKTTNEKLFF. DNA of the CDR3: TGCGCCAGCAGCACCGGACAGAAGACAACTAATGAAAAACTGTTTTTT. The full variable domain, in which reference TRBV5-1 and TRBJ1-4 provide the parts outside the CDR3, is KAGVTQTPRYLIKTRGQQVTLSCSPISGHRSVSWYQQTPGQGLQFLFEYFSETQRNKGNFPGRFSGRQFSNSRSEMNVSTLELGDSALYLCASSTGQKTTNEKLFFGSGTQLSVL.